This TCR beta chain was sequenced in a study of cytomegalovirus exposure and HLA in healthy donors. General study points: With further analysis later on, most CMV-associated TCR beta chains appeared HLA-restricted. According to an earlier analysis, most TCR beta V segments yielded productive rearrangements about 90% or about 30% of the time. Highly shared sequence variants in one cluster were likely a sequencing artifact.

Regarding donors, all were healthy bone marrow donors. CDR3 length: 16 amino acids. J lost 6 bases, V lost 4 bases, and 7 bases had no gene match. Germline CDR1 reads SGHRS; CDR2 reads YFSETQ. Notes on this clone: Its antigen remains unidentified.

PCR employed 60 Vbeta and 13 Jbeta primers. Libraries were prepared by immunoSEQ multiplex PCR; TCRdb keeps only in-frame clonotypes and omits some of them. Among around 160,000 clones listed, 79% were seen once. The chain carries TRBV5-1 and TRBJ2-7; 16 bases agree with TRBD2. Sequenced material: PBMCs. This clonotype was sampled from a woman aged 40 to 50 in good health and CMV-seropositive. CDR3 DNA: TGCGCCAGCAGCGCGGGACTAGCGGGGGGGAGAAGCGAGCAGTACTTC. This codes for CASSAGLAGGRSEQYF.